These 3 T cell receptor beta chains were all obtained from the same sample, sequenced in a study of blood T cell repertoires in COVID-19. Assay: immunoSEQ multiplex PCR; the TCRdb copy retains only in-frame clones and omits some. The data show approximately 450,000 clones, with nearly 90% seen just once and under 2.5% held by the top ten. Input material: PBMCs or T cells enriched from blood (not recorded which). These TCRs come from a woman aged 18 to 35 with acute COVID-19.

The V and J genes are TRBV19 and TRBJ1-1; D is possibly TRBD1 (5 bases). There are 11 residues in the CDR3. Germline lookup yields CDR1 LNHDA and CDR2 SQIVND (reference sequence). CDR3 bases: TGTGGGACACGGCTGAGGACTGAAGCTTTCTTT. Translated: CGTRLRTEAFF.

This chain links TRBV24-1 with TRBJ2-7; TRBD1 matches at 8 bases. CDR1 KGHDR and CDR2 SFDVKD come from the germline V gene. This CDR3 has 15 residues. The V and J ends lost 4 bases and 6 bases, in that order; junction bases with no gene match: 10. CDR3 bases: TGTGCCACCAGTGAACACGGACAGGGCAGGGGCGAGCAGTACTTC. Its translation: CATSEHGQGRGEQYF.

This clone was found a few times. The chain uses TRBV13 and TRBJ2-7, with 16 bases lining up with TRBD2. Germline values: CDR1 PRHDT, CDR2 FYEKMQ (reference sequence). The CDR3 runs to 18 residues. The junction had 14 bases not matched to a gene; V was cut back by 5 bases and J by 7 bases. CDR3 in amino acids: CASSDRLTSGLAGGEQYF. The CDR3 DNA sequence: TGTGCCAGCAGCGACCGCCTTACCTCGGGACTAGCGGGGGGGGAGCAGTACTTC.